Below are 25 T cell receptor beta chains sequenced from a single sample in a study of control samples from healthy donors and cancer patients. Using immunoSEQ multiplex PCR, the repertoire was profiled, and TCRdb retains in-frame clones only, with some absent. The sample has fewer than 500,000 clones, 90% seen once; the top ten hold around 6.4%. The sequenced material came from PBMCs. The receptors were gathered from a man aged 35-49 years with head and neck cancer.

V is TRBV11-3 and J is TRBJ1-1; TRBD1 might be the D (5 bases). With 5 bases removed from V and 0 bases from J, the gap between germline ends came to 10 bases. Germline V lookup: CDR1 SGHNT, CDR2 YENEEA. This CDR3 comprises 14 residues. The CDR3 nucleotides are TGTGCCAGCAGCCGAGGGGCTTTGAACACTGAAGCTTTCTTT. Translated, it gives CASSRGALNTEAFF.

The chain employs TRBV6-2 or TRBV6-3 and TRBJ2-7, with no clear D. The CDR3 runs 13 residues. The V and J ends lost 3 bases and 1 base respectively, with 7 bases between them. Germline assignment: CDR1 MNHEY and CDR2 SVGEGT. This CDR3 is CASSYRYSYEQYF. The CDR3 DNA reads as TGTGCCAGCAGTTATAGGTATTCCTACGAGCAGTACTTC.

The CDR3 reads CASTQRGRDEQFF. DNA of the CDR3: TGTGCCAGCACCCAACGGGGGAGGGATGAGCAGTTCTTC. J is TRBJ2-1 and V is TRBV6-5; 7 nucleotides line up with TRBD2. The CDR3 sequence is 13 residues long. Germline V gene data show CDR1 as MNHEY and CDR2 as SVGAGI. V was clipped by 7 bases and J by 8 bases; unmatched bases: 8.

The chain links TRBV5-4 to TRBJ1-1, with D maybe TRBD1 (6 bases). The CDR3 consists of 16 residues. From germline, CDR1 is SGHNT and CDR2 YYREEE (reference sequence). V lost 1 base and J lost 9, with 22 bases in between. The DNA of the CDR3 is TGTGCCAGCAGCTTGTTTGCCGGCAGGCGGGGGGCGCAAGCTTTCTTT. Translating it yields CASSLFAGRRGAQAFF.

This clone appeared a single time. The genes are TRBV24-1 and TRBJ2-7; D is undetermined. The CDR3 extends over 20 amino acids. Trimming left V 3 bases short and J 6 bases short, with 32 bases between. Germline V gene lookup returns CDR1 KGHDR and CDR2 SFDVKD. DNA of the CDR3: TGTGCCACCAGTGATAGAACTCCTTCCTCCCCCGAGGCAGATTGCCTCGAGCAGTACTTC. It translates to CATSDRTPSSPEADCLEQYF.

The chain uses TRBV30 and TRBJ1-6; 9 bases match TRBD1. This CDR3 is 17 amino acids long. V was clipped by 3 bases and J by 7 bases; unmatched bases: 13. Germline CDR1 is GTSNPN and CDR2 is SVGIG (reference sequence). The CDR3 loop reads CAWRAGQGLGANSPLHF. CDR3 in DNA: TGTGCCTGGAGAGCGGGACAGGGATTGGGTGCCAATTCACCCCTCCACTTT.

This chain uses TRBV5-6 with TRBJ2-7; D perhaps matches TRBD1 (5 bases). V was shortened by 5 bases and J by 2 bases, with 11 bases between the two germline ends. The germline gives CDR1 SGHDT, CDR2 YYEEEE. The CDR3 extends over 13 amino acids. The DNA of the CDR3 is TGTGCCAGCAGTAGGGGCTCTACCTACGAGCAGTACTTC. Its translation: CASSRGSTYEQYF.

The rearrangement links TRBV14 to TRBJ2-6; 9 bases fit TRBD1. The CDR3 extends over 21 amino acids. Germline values: CDR1 SGHDN, CDR2 FVKESK. V shed 2 bases, J shed 0 bases, and the junction held 14 bases outside the gene matches. CDR3 residues: CASSQPGTGSSQDSGANVLTF. CDR3 sequence (DNA): TGTGCCAGCAGCCAACCCGGGACAGGGTCCAGCCAGGACTCTGGGGCCAACGTCCTGACTTTC. Full variable domain (missing parts from reference TRBV14 and TRBJ2-6): EAGVTQFPSHSVIEKGQTVTLRCDPISGHDNLYWYRRVMGKEIKFLLHFVKESKQDESGMPNNRFLAERTGGTYSTLKVQPAELEDSGVYFCASSQPGTGSSQDSGANVLTFGAGSRLTVL.

The V and J genes are TRBV20-1 and TRBJ2-3; D uncertain. CDR1 and CDR2 (germline): DFQATT, SNEGSKA (reference sequence). V was cut by 1 base and J by 5 bases, with 4 bases left in between. This CDR3 comprises 11 residues. CDR3 protein: CSARAVDTQYF. The CDR3 DNA reads as TGCAGTGCTAGAGCGGTAGATACGCAGTATTTT.

This chain joins TRBV9 and TRBJ1-2; 10 bases are a match to TRBD1. This CDR3 is 14 amino acids long. V lost 3 bases and J lost 8; bases outside the gene matches: 7. CDR1 SGDLS and CDR2 YYNGEE come from the germline V gene. DNA of the CDR3: TGTGCCAGCAGCGGCGGGGGGACAGGGGAGGGCTACACCTTC. Amino acid sequence: CASSGGGTGEGYTF.

The CDR3 is CASSRGFTYEQYF. The DNA for the CDR3 is TGTGCCAGCAGTCGCGGATTTACCTACGAGCAGTACTTC. The rearrangement joins TRBV27 to TRBJ2-7; D not certain. There are 13 residues in the CDR3. V lost 5 bases to trimming and J lost 2 bases, with 10 bases between them. Germline V gives CDR1 MNHEY, CDR2 SMNVEV (reference sequence).

The genes are TRBV18 and TRBJ2-7; possibly TRBD1 for D (5 bases). CDR1 is KGHSH and CDR2 is LQKENI in the germline V gene. Trimming pared 6 bases from V and 0 bases from J, leaving 21 bases between. The CDR3 totals 17 residues. CDR3 amino acids: CASSARLDRASSYEQYF. CDR3 DNA: TGTGCCAGCTCTGCCCGGTTAGACAGAGCAAGCTCCTACGAGCAGTACTTC.

The chain is built from TRBV6-5 and TRBJ1-4, with 7 bases lining up with TRBD1. V lost 6 bases and J lost 9; bases outside the gene matches: 10. Germline CDR1 and CDR2: MNHEY and SVGAGI. This CDR3 is built from 14 residues. The CDR3 is CASRIDRDGKKLFF. The DNA of the CDR3 is TGTGCCAGCAGGATAGACAGGGATGGGAAAAAACTGTTTTTT.

The genes are TRBV6-5 and TRBJ1-1; D call uncertain. This CDR3 contains 13 residues. V was trimmed by 8 bases and J by 1 base, leaving 11 bases between them. Germline V gene lookup returns CDR1 MNHEY and CDR2 SVGAGI. In DNA, the CDR3 is TGTGCCAGCTACTCCATTTCGAACACTGAAGCTTTCTTT. Protein: CASYSISNTEAFF.

The rearrangement links TRBV27 to TRBJ1-1, with D uncertain. The CDR3 length is 13 residues. V lost 6 bases, J lost 0 bases, and 8 bases lay in between. Germline V gene data show CDR1 as MNHEY and CDR2 as SMNVEV (reference sequence). The CDR3 DNA sequence: TGTGCCAGCAGCCGGACGGTGAACACTGAAGCTTTCTTT. This translates into CASSRTVNTEAFF.

The DNA for the CDR3 is TGTGCCAGCAGTACCCCCGTCCTGAAAGTGGACACCGGGGAGCTGTTTTTT. It codes for CASSTPVLKVDTGELFF. The genes are TRBV28 and TRBJ2-2, with unresolved D. Germline lookup yields CDR1 MDHEN and CDR2 SYDVKM. The CDR3 is 17 amino acids. V lost 5 bases to trimming and J lost 3 bases, with 19 bases between them.

Written as DNA, the CDR3 is TGTGCCAGCAGCTTAGTGGGCGGGGGTGAGGATGAGCAGTTCTTC. It codes for CASSLVGGGEDEQFF. The chain uses TRBV7-3 and TRBJ2-1; 7 nucleotides agree with TRBD2. The CDR3 covers 15 residues. V was clipped by 2 bases and J by 8 bases; unmatched bases: 9. Per the germline V gene, CDR1 is SGHTA and CDR2 is FQGTGA. The complete variable domain, with remaining parts taken from reference TRBV7-3 and TRBJ2-1, reads GAGVSQTPSNKVTEKGKYVELRCDPISGHTALYWYRQSLGQGPEFLIYFQGTGAADDSGLPNDRFFAVRPEGSVSTLKIQRTERGDSAVYLCASSLVGGGEDEQFFGPGTRLTVL.

V usage is TRBV28 and J usage is TRBJ1-2; the D gene is possibly TRBD1 (6 bases). Germline V gene data show CDR1 as MDHEN and CDR2 as SYDVKM. V was shortened by 3 bases and J by 5 bases, with 19 bases between the two germline ends. This CDR3 is 16 amino acids long. The CDR3 DNA reads as TGTGCCAGCAGTTTCTTATCCGGGGGCGCGGATTATGGCTACACCTTC. Its translation: CASSFLSGGADYGYTF.

This clone was seen a handful of times. The V call is TRBV7-2, the J call TRBJ1-4; D might be TRBD1 (6 bases). In germline, CDR1 is SGHTA, CDR2 FQGNSA. The length of the CDR3 is 17 residues. V lost 1 base, J lost 7 bases, and 19 bases lay in between. The CDR3 nucleotides read TGTGCCAGCAGCTTAGGCCGGGGCGGGGGGCGCTTTGAAAAACTGTTTTTT. Translation: CASSLGRGGGRFEKLFF.

The rearrangement joins TRBV15 to TRBJ2-1; 7 positions match TRBD1. The CDR3 covers 17 residues. V trimming: 9 bases; J trimming: 3 bases; junction bases outside the gene matches: 17. Germline V gene sequence: CDR1 LNHNV, CDR2 YYDKDF (reference sequence). CDR3 residues: CATAGTDPYIFYNEQFF. The DNA for the CDR3 is TGTGCCACAGCCGGGACAGACCCTTATATTTTCTACAATGAGCAGTTCTTC.

The rearrangement joins TRBV15 to TRBJ1-5; 8 nucleotides align to TRBD1. The CDR3 extends over 14 amino acids. J lost 5 bases, V lost 5 bases, and 5 bases had no gene match. From germline, CDR1 is LNHNV and CDR2 YYDKDF (reference sequence). In nucleotides, the CDR3 is TGTGCCACCAGCCCGGACAGGGAGTATCAGCCCCAGCATTTT. Protein product: CATSPDREYQPQHF.

In DNA form, the CDR3 reads TGTGCCAGTAGGTTACAGGGGGCTGGCACTGAAGCTTTCTTT. Its protein is CASRLQGAGTEAFF. The V call is TRBV19, the J call TRBJ1-1, with 9 bases that match TRBD1. V was pared by 6 bases and J by 4 bases, with 6 bases of the junction left unmatched. The CDR3 is 14 amino acids. Per germline, CDR1 LNHDA and CDR2 SQIVND (reference sequence). Together with reference TRBV19 and TRBJ1-1, the CDR3 gives the full variable domain: DGGITQSPKYLFRKEGQNVTLSCEQNLNHDAMYWYRQDPGQGLRLIYYSQIVNDFQKGDIAEGYSVSREKKESFPLTVTSAQKNPTAFYLCASRLQGAGTEAFFGQGTRLTVV.

V gene TRBV7-2 combines with J gene TRBJ1-5; D is unresolved. The CDR3 has 18 amino acids. V was shortened by 1 base and J by 0 bases, with 16 bases between the two germline ends. CDR1 and CDR2 (germline): SGHTA, FQGNSA. CDR3 amino acids: CASSLETIGSYSNQPQHF. CDR3 nucleotide sequence: TGTGCCAGCAGCTTAGAGACTATAGGTAGTTATAGCAATCAGCCCCAGCATTTT.

The rearrangement uses TRBV11-3 and TRBJ2-5, with 7 bases lining up with TRBD1. Trimming at V came to 4 bases and at J to 2 bases, leaving 4 bases not matched to a gene. This CDR3 has 14 residues. Germline-derived CDR1 and CDR2 are SGHNT and YENEEA. CDR3 in amino acids: CASSSRTGQETQYF. CDR3 sequence (DNA): TGTGCCAGCAGCTCCCGGACAGGTCAAGAGACCCAGTACTTC.

The chain has TRBV10-1 and TRBJ2-7, with 9 positions matching TRBD2. This CDR3 spans 17 amino acids. Germline assignment: CDR1 WNHNN and CDR2 SYGVQD (reference sequence). Trimming cost V 5 bases and J 2 bases; bases outside gene matches: 13. The CDR3 loop is CASSPAFPSGTTYEQYF. The CDR3 DNA reads as TGCGCCAGCAGTCCAGCCTTTCCTAGCGGGACCACCTACGAGCAGTACTTC.